Listed below are T cell receptor beta chains from one sample, sequenced in a study of T cell repertoires in cytomegalovirus infection. TCRdb reprocessed the reads with MiXCR, giving one entry per CDR3 protein. The sample yields roughly 100,000 distinct CDR3 sequences, approximately 15% seen once. The sample taken for sequencing was PBMCs. These receptor sequences come from a human donor in good health (CMV status not recorded). Some clones in this sample may be carry-over from other donors' samples. The CDR3 runs from the conserved cysteine through the conserved F or W. Each record gives: V gene, clone size, J gene, CDR3 length, D gene, CDR3 protein, CDR3 DNA. A D gene is named only where the DNA matches it firmly. Only part of the rows carry a size: once, few, many, or a class if the clone is expanded.

v_gene: TRBV7-9
abundance: NA
j_gene: TRBJ2-7
len: 15
d_gene: NA
CDR3aa: CASSRTDSTSYEQYF
CDR3nt: TGTGCCAGCAGCCGAACTGACAGTACATCCTACGAGCAGTACTTC

v_gene: TRBV27
abundance: few
j_gene: TRBJ2-1
len: 13
d_gene: NA
CDR3aa: CASSLGLYNEQFF
CDR3nt: TGTGCCAGCAGTTTAGGCCTCTACAATGAGCAGTTCTTC

v_gene: TRBV5-1
abundance: many
j_gene: TRBJ2-7
len: 16
d_gene: NA
CDR3aa: CASSLEGDSQGDEQYF
CDR3nt: TGCGCCAGCAGCTTGGAAGGGGACTCCCAGGGGGACGAGCAGTACTTC

v_gene: TRBV6-6
abundance: few
j_gene: TRBJ2-2
len: 16
d_gene: TRBD2
CDR3aa: CASSSTLAGGPGELFF
CDR3nt: TGTGCCAGCAGTTCCACCTTAGCGGGGGGGCCCGGGGAGCTGTTTTTT

v_gene: TRBV2
abundance: NA
j_gene: TRBJ2-1
len: 12
d_gene: NA
CDR3aa: CASSEIPGEQFF
CDR3nt: TGTGCCAGCAGTGAAATCCCAGGGGAGCAGTTCTTC

v_gene: TRBV5-1
abundance: few
j_gene: TRBJ2-3
len: 16
d_gene: TRBD2
CDR3aa: CASSLDGGGAGDTQYF
CDR3nt: TGCGCCAGCAGCTTGGATGGCGGGGGGGCAGGAGATACGCAGTATTTT

v_gene: TRBV6-2/TRBV6-3
abundance: few
j_gene: TRBJ1-1
len: 14
d_gene: TRBD1
CDR3aa: CANHAGQGTTEAFF
CDR3nt: TGTGCCAACCATGCTGGACAGGGGACGACTGAAGCTTTCTTT

v_gene: TRBV20-1
abundance: few
j_gene: TRBJ1-1
len: 14
d_gene: NA
CDR3aa: CSARDLDMNTEAFF
CDR3nt: TGCAGTGCTAGAGATCTAGACATGAACACTGAAGCTTTCTTT

v_gene: TRBV5-1
abundance: many
j_gene: TRBJ1-1
len: 12
d_gene: TRBD1
CDR3aa: CASRRTGDEAFF
CDR3nt: TGCGCCAGCAGGCGGACAGGTGACGAAGCTTTCTTT

v_gene: TRBV7-8
abundance: many
j_gene: TRBJ2-5
len: 13
d_gene: NA
CDR3aa: CASSPGTQETQYF
CDR3nt: TGTGCCAGCAGCCCGGGGACCCAAGAGACCCAGTACTTC

v_gene: TRBV30
abundance: few
j_gene: TRBJ2-1
len: 15
d_gene: TRBD2
CDR3aa: CAWSATGGLYNEQFF
CDR3nt: TGTGCCTGGAGTGCGACGGGGGGGCTATACAATGAGCAGTTCTTC

v_gene: TRBV6-6
abundance: few
j_gene: TRBJ1-5
len: 16
d_gene: NA
CDR3aa: CASSSKIAKSNQPQHF
CDR3nt: TGTGCCAGCAGCTCCAAGATCGCGAAGAGCAATCAGCCCCAGCATTTT

v_gene: TRBV7-3
abundance: few
j_gene: TRBJ2-1
len: 15
d_gene: TRBD2
CDR3aa: CASSFRGGGVDEQFF
CDR3nt: TGTGCCAGCAGCTTTCGGGGGGGCGGAGTTGATGAGCAGTTCTTC

v_gene: TRBV2
abundance: NA
j_gene: TRBJ2-1
len: 14
d_gene: TRBD1
CDR3aa: CASSPTGLGIEQFF
CDR3nt: TGTGCCAGCAGCCCGACAGGGTTGGGCATTGAGCAGTTCTTC

v_gene: TRBV3-1
abundance: few
j_gene: TRBJ1-5
len: 15
d_gene: NA
CDR3aa: CASSQDPGRNQPQHF
CDR3nt: TGTGCCAGCAGCCAAGATCCGGGGCGCAATCAGCCCCAGCATTTT

v_gene: TRBV7-9
abundance: many
j_gene: TRBJ1-3
len: 19
d_gene: TRBD1
CDR3aa: CASSLARGTDVGTGNTIYF
CDR3nt: TGTGCCAGCAGCTTAGCCCGAGGGACAGACGTCGGGACTGGAAACACCATATATTTT

v_gene: TRBV14
abundance: NA
j_gene: TRBJ1-1
len: 15
d_gene: NA
CDR3aa: CASSQAPEMNTEAFF
CDR3nt: TGTGCCAGCAGCCAAGCTCCGGAGATGAACACTGAAGCTTTCTTT

v_gene: TRBV28
abundance: NA
j_gene: TRBJ2-1
len: 16
d_gene: TRBD2
CDR3aa: CASSLLAGGYYNEQFF
CDR3nt: TGTGCCAGCAGTTTATTGGCGGGGGGATACTACAATGAGCAGTTCTTC

v_gene: TRBV5-1
abundance: NA
j_gene: TRBJ1-1
len: 14
d_gene: NA
CDR3aa: CASSPAGGNTEAFF
CDR3nt: TGCGCCAGCAGCCCGGCGGGAGGGAACACTGAAGCTTTCTTT

v_gene: TRBV2
abundance: many
j_gene: TRBJ1-5
len: 17
d_gene: TRBD1
CDR3aa: CASSGPGTGGRGQPQHF
CDR3nt: TGTGCCAGCAGTGGTCCCGGGACAGGGGGCCGCGGTCAGCCCCAGCATTTT

v_gene: TRBV19
abundance: few
j_gene: TRBJ1-2
len: 14
d_gene: TRBD1
CDR3aa: CASRTGGYTYGYTF
CDR3nt: TGTGCCAGTAGGACAGGGGGTTATACCTATGGCTACACCTTC

v_gene: TRBV5-4
abundance: few
j_gene: TRBJ1-1
len: 14
d_gene: NA
CDR3aa: CASSFDSANTEAFF
CDR3nt: TGTGCCAGCAGCTTCGACAGCGCGAACACTGAAGCTTTCTTT

v_gene: TRBV12-3/TRBV12-4
abundance: NA
j_gene: TRBJ2-7
len: 12
d_gene: NA
CDR3aa: CASQPWGHEQYF
CDR3nt: TGTGCCAGCCAACCATGGGGACACGAGCAGTACTTC

v_gene: TRBV28
abundance: medium-sized
j_gene: TRBJ1-1
len: 17
d_gene: NA
CDR3aa: CASSPSGRASRGTEAFF
CDR3nt: TGTGCCAGCAGTCCATCAGGGCGTGCGAGCCGGGGCACTGAAGCTTTCTTT

v_gene: TRBV5-5
abundance: NA
j_gene: TRBJ2-7
len: 16
d_gene: NA
CDR3aa: CASIPGGAGGIYEQYF
CDR3nt: TGTGCCAGCATCCCAGGAGGTGCTGGGGGTATCTACGAGCAGTACTTC

v_gene: TRBV20-1
abundance: NA
j_gene: TRBJ1-1
len: 11
d_gene: NA
CDR3aa: CSASDYTEAFF
CDR3nt: TGCAGTGCTAGTGATTACACTGAAGCTTTCTTT

v_gene: TRBV24-1
abundance: NA
j_gene: TRBJ2-5
len: 14
d_gene: NA
CDR3aa: CATSGQIPQETQYF
CDR3nt: TGTGCCACCTCCGGACAGATACCTCAAGAGACCCAGTACTTC

v_gene: TRBV15
abundance: many
j_gene: TRBJ2-7
len: 14
d_gene: NA
CDR3aa: CATSRGREPYEQYF
CDR3nt: TGTGCCACCAGCAGAGGCAGAGAGCCCTACGAGCAGTACTTC

v_gene: TRBV4-1
abundance: few
j_gene: TRBJ2-5
len: 15
d_gene: NA
CDR3aa: CASSQDGQLRETQYF
CDR3nt: TGCGCCAGCAGCCAAGACGGCCAGCTCCGAGAGACCCAGTACTTC

v_gene: TRBV15
abundance: NA
j_gene: TRBJ1-1
len: 13
d_gene: NA
CDR3aa: CAAGRGGNTEAYF
CDR3nt: TGTGCAGCAGGGAGGGGGGGGAACACTGAAGCTTACTTT

v_gene: TRBV5-1
abundance: few
j_gene: TRBJ2-6
len: 17
d_gene: NA
CDR3aa: CASSLEEQISGANVLTF
CDR3nt: TGCGCCAGCAGCTTGGAAGAGCAGATCTCTGGGGCCAACGTCCTGACTTTC

v_gene: TRBV12-3/TRBV12-4
abundance: few
j_gene: TRBJ1-2
len: 13
d_gene: TRBD1
CDR3aa: CASSQDRAYGYTF
CDR3nt: TGTGCCAGCAGCCAAGACAGGGCATATGGCTACACCTTC

v_gene: TRBV7-2
abundance: many
j_gene: TRBJ1-3
len: 16
d_gene: NA
CDR3aa: CASSLWAGDSGNTIYF
CDR3nt: TGTGCCAGCAGCCTATGGGCGGGTGACTCTGGAAACACCATATATTTT

v_gene: TRBV10-2
abundance: many
j_gene: TRBJ2-1
len: 13
d_gene: NA
CDR3aa: CASSEGGHGEQFF
CDR3nt: TGCGCCAGCAGTGAGGGGGGACACGGTGAGCAGTTCTTC

v_gene: TRBV12-3/TRBV12-4
abundance: few
j_gene: TRBJ2-1
len: 14
d_gene: NA
CDR3aa: CASSLGVGNWEQFF
CDR3nt: TGTGCCAGCAGCTTAGGTGTCGGGAATTGGGAGCAGTTCTTC

v_gene: TRBV12-3/TRBV12-4
abundance: NA
j_gene: TRBJ1-5
len: 15
d_gene: NA
CDR3aa: CASSNRQNSNQPQHF
CDR3nt: TGTGCCAGCAGTAATAGACAAAATAGCAATCAGCCCCAGCATTTT

v_gene: TRBV23-1
abundance: many
j_gene: TRBJ1-2
len: 12
d_gene: NA
CDR3aa: CASRRGRDGYTF
CDR3nt: TGCGCCAGCAGGAGGGGAAGGGATGGCTACACCTTC

v_gene: TRBV12-3/TRBV12-4
abundance: few
j_gene: TRBJ1-5
len: 16
d_gene: NA
CDR3aa: CASSNGVGGTDPPQHF
CDR3nt: TGTGCCAGCAGTAATGGTGTAGGGGGGACGGACCCGCCCCAGCATTTT

v_gene: TRBV7-2
abundance: many
j_gene: TRBJ1-3
len: 15
d_gene: NA
CDR3aa: CASSLRGGSGNTIYF
CDR3nt: TGTGCCAGCAGCTTAAGAGGGGGCTCTGGAAACACCATATATTTT

v_gene: TRBV18
abundance: NA
j_gene: TRBJ1-2
len: 13
d_gene: NA
CDR3aa: CASSPGREHGYTF
CDR3nt: TGTGCCAGCTCACCGGGCAGGGAACATGGCTACACCTTC

v_gene: TRBV7-2
abundance: many
j_gene: TRBJ2-2
len: 16
d_gene: TRBD1
CDR3aa: CASSLATGGMAGELFF
CDR3nt: TGTGCCAGCAGCTTAGCGACAGGGGGAATGGCCGGGGAGCTGTTTTTT

v_gene: TRBV9
abundance: NA
j_gene: TRBJ1-4
len: 15
d_gene: NA
CDR3aa: CASSDGGLNNEKLFF
CDR3nt: TGTGCCAGCAGTGACGGGGGGCTTAATAATGAAAAACTGTTTTTT

v_gene: TRBV5-6
abundance: NA
j_gene: TRBJ1-1
len: 15
d_gene: TRBD1
CDR3aa: CASSRDRGSGTEAFF
CDR3nt: TGTGCCAGCAGCAGGGACAGGGGGTCGGGCACTGAAGCTTTCTTT

v_gene: TRBV4-2
abundance: many
j_gene: TRBJ1-6
len: 15
d_gene: NA
CDR3aa: CASSQIGITNSPLHF
CDR3nt: TGTGCCAGCAGCCAGATCGGGATCACGAATTCACCCCTCCACTTT

v_gene: TRBV12-5
abundance: few
j_gene: TRBJ2-1
len: 14
d_gene: NA
CDR3aa: CASGLPPLLDEQFF
CDR3nt: TGTGCTAGTGGTCTCCCCCCCCTGCTAGATGAGCAGTTCTTC

v_gene: TRBV7-9
abundance: NA
j_gene: TRBJ2-7
len: 13
d_gene: NA
CDR3aa: CASSSGPLKEQYF
CDR3nt: TGTGCCAGCAGCTCGGGTCCCTTGAAGGAGCAGTACTTC

v_gene: TRBV6-6
abundance: few
j_gene: TRBJ2-5
len: 13
d_gene: TRBD2
CDR3aa: CASTPSGGETQYF
CDR3nt: TGTGCCAGCACTCCTAGCGGGGGAGAGACCCAGTACTTC

v_gene: TRBV7-9
abundance: few
j_gene: TRBJ1-3
len: 15
d_gene: NA
CDR3aa: CASSLDAGPGNTIYF
CDR3nt: TGTGCCAGCAGCTTAGATGCGGGGCCTGGAAACACCATATATTTT

v_gene: TRBV7-3
abundance: many
j_gene: TRBJ1-1
len: 13
d_gene: NA
CDR3aa: CASSRDAGDGAFF
CDR3nt: TGTGCCAGCAGCCGCGACGCGGGGGATGGAGCTTTCTTT

v_gene: TRBV20-1
abundance: few
j_gene: TRBJ2-5
len: 12
d_gene: NA
CDR3aa: CSARQEYETQYF
CDR3nt: TGCAGTGCTCGTCAGGAGTACGAGACCCAGTACTTC

v_gene: TRBV5-5
abundance: many
j_gene: TRBJ1-1
len: 15
d_gene: TRBD1
CDR3aa: CASSWTGGAPLRAFF
CDR3nt: TGTGCCAGCAGCTGGACAGGGGGCGCCCCGTTGAGAGCTTTCTTT

v_gene: TRBV7-8
abundance: many
j_gene: TRBJ2-5
len: 14
d_gene: TRBD1
CDR3aa: CASRGRQGGETQYF
CDR3nt: TGTGCCAGCAGGGGACGACAGGGGGGCGAGACCCAGTACTTC

v_gene: TRBV2
abundance: NA
j_gene: TRBJ1-1
len: 14
d_gene: NA
CDR3aa: CASSEYWGNTEAFF
CDR3nt: TGTGCCAGCAGTGAATACTGGGGGAACACTGAAGCTTTCTTT